The 27 T cell receptor beta chains reported below all come from one sample, sequenced in a study of cytomegalovirus exposure and HLA in healthy donors. PCR primers comprised 60 Vbeta and 13 Jbeta primers. Data came from immunoSEQ multiplex PCR; TCRdb stores just in-frame clones and leaves some out. The profile shows about 89,000 clones, under 75% of them singletons. Source material: PBMCs. The receptors here all came from a human donor in good health.

This clone has only a few counts. The rearrangement links TRBV19 to TRBJ1-1, with D possibly being TRBD1 (6 bases). The germline gives CDR1 LNHDA, CDR2 SQIVND (reference sequence). This CDR3 region has 13 residues. V shed 5 bases and J shed 3 bases, with 10 bases lying between them. CDR3 sequence: CASSVQGYTEAFF. In nucleotides, the CDR3 is TGTGCCAGTAGTGTACAGGGATACACTGAAGCTTTCTTT. Full variable domain (rest looked up from reference TRBV19 and TRBJ1-1): DGGITQSPKYLFRKEGQNVTLSCEQNLNHDAMYWYRQDPGQGLRLIYYSQIVNDFQKGDIAEGYSVSREKKESFPLTVTSAQKNPTAFYLCASSVQGYTEAFFGQGTRLTVV.

The V gene is TRBV6-5, the J gene TRBJ2-5; TRBD1 agrees at 8 bases. V was clipped by 6 bases and J by 5 bases; unmatched bases: 8. The CDR3 loop spans 14 amino acids. Germline V CDR1 and CDR2: MNHEY, SVGAGI. CDR3 nucleotides: TGTGCCAGCAGAACTACAGGGGGAAGGGAGACCCAGTACTTC. Translation gives CASRTTGGRETQYF.

This chain links TRBV2 with TRBJ1-2, with TRBD1 matching 11 bases. This CDR3 spans 15 amino acids. Trimming took 8 bases from V and 4 from J; bases not matched to a gene: 9. Germline CDR1 SNHLY, CDR2 FYNNEI. The CDR3 nucleotides read TGTGCCAGCTGGGGACAGGGGGAGCAGTTCTATGGCTACACCTTC. It specifies CASWGQGEQFYGYTF.

This clone occurred a few times. CDR3 bases: TGTGCCAGCAGCTTTGCCAGGGGCTGGTCTGGAAACACCATATATTTT. This encodes CASSFARGWSGNTIYF. The chain combines TRBV7-8 with TRBJ1-3, with D possibly being TRBD1 (6 bases). The V gene lost 3 bases and the J gene lost 1 base, with 13 bases spanning the gap. The V gene's germline CDR1 is SGHVS and CDR2 FQNEAQ. The length of the CDR3 is 16 residues. The full variable domain, its missing parts supplied by reference TRBV7-8 and TRBJ1-3, is GAGVSQSPRYKVAKRGQDVALRCDPISGHVSLFWYQQALGQGPEFLTYFQNEAQLDKSGLPSDRFFAERPEGSVSTLKIQRTQQEDSAVYLCASSFARGWSGNTIYFGEGSWLTVV.

This chain links TRBV7-3 with TRBJ2-3; TRBD1 matches 7 bases. CDR1 and CDR2 (germline): SGHTA, FQGTGA. The CDR3 spans 15 residues. Trimming at V came to 6 bases and at J to 2 bases, leaving 8 bases not matched to a gene. The CDR3 DNA follows: TGTGCCAGCAGGGTGGGGGACAGACTCACAGATACGCAGTATTTT. Amino acid sequence: CASRVGDRLTDTQYF.

The chain joins TRBV5-6 to TRBJ1-2, with no clear D. CDR1 is SGHDT and CDR2 is YYEEEE in the germline V gene. Trimming stripped 0 bases from V and 8 bases from J, with 11 bases between. The CDR3 spans 13 residues. The CDR3 region has the DNA TGTGCCAGCAGCTTGGCGCGGCGCTACGGCTACACCTTC. It translates to CASSLARRYGYTF.

This rearrangement joins TRBV19 to TRBJ1-6, with no clear D. The CDR3 has 17 residues. Per the germline V gene, CDR1 is LNHDA and CDR2 is SQIVND (reference sequence). V lost 4 bases to trimming and J lost 6 bases, with 19 bases between them. The CDR3 region has the DNA TGTGCCAGTAGTAGTCTCGAAAACAGCCTCCCTAATTCACCCCTCCACTTT. It encodes CASSSLENSLPNSPLHF.

In regard to this clone: One end of the junction varies from germline; a read error may be responsible. This sequence joins TRBV5-4 and TRBJ1-3; 7 nucleotides line up with TRBD1. The CDR3 runs to 16 residues. Germline CDR1 SGHNT, CDR2 YYREEE (reference sequence). CDR3 in amino acids: CASSILEGAFGNAIYF. The CDR3 DNA is TGTGCCAGCAGCATCCTGGAGGGGGCATTTGGAAACGCCATATATTTT.

V gene TRBV10-3 combines with J gene TRBJ2-7; D remains unclear. From germline, CDR1 is ENHRY and CDR2 SYGVKD. The CDR3 spans 15 residues. The V end lost 4 bases, the J end lost 0 bases, and 13 bases lay between the germline ends. The CDR3 sequence is CAISGNEQSSYEQYF. The DNA for the CDR3 is TGTGCCATCAGTGGGAATGAACAGAGCTCCTACGAGCAGTACTTC.

The V call is TRBV7-8, the J call TRBJ1-1; the match to TRBD1 covers 9 bases. The CDR3 length is 15 residues. The germline CDR1 and CDR2 sequences are SGHVS and FQNEAQ. J gave up 4 bases and V 6 bases, and 9 bases lay outside the gene matches. As DNA, the CDR3 is TGTGCCAGCAGGGAACAGGGGGCGAGCGGCACTGAAGCTTTCTTT. As protein: CASREQGASGTEAFF.

The chain recombines TRBV18 with TRBJ1-1, with TRBD1 identical over 10 bases. Trimming took 5 bases from V and 4 from J; bases not matched to a gene: 13. The CDR3 contains 17 residues. CDR1 is KGHSH and CDR2 is LQKENI in the germline V gene. CDR3 coding DNA: TGTGCCAGCTCATCCGACGGGACAGGGGCGGTGAGCACTGAAGCTTTCTTT. It specifies CASSSDGTGAVSTEAFF.

V and J are TRBV9 and TRBJ1-4; TRBD1 might be the D (5 bases). Trimming pared 4 bases from V and 7 bases from J, leaving 17 bases between. The CDR3 contains 15 residues. CDR1 is SGDLS and CDR2 is YYNGEE in the germline V gene. The CDR3 is CASSPSGGGVEKLFF. The CDR3 DNA reads as TGTGCCAGCAGCCCAAGTGGGGGAGGGGTTGAAAAACTGTTTTTT.

The chain links TRBV6-6 to TRBJ1-2; D gene uncertain. The CDR3 loop spans 12 amino acids. The V end lost 4 bases, the J end lost 3 bases, and 6 bases lay between the germline ends. Germline CDR1 and CDR2: MNHNY and SVGAGI (reference sequence). This CDR3 is CASSSQDYGYTF. The CDR3 DNA reads as TGTGCCAGCAGTTCGCAGGACTATGGCTACACCTTC.

V gene TRBV13 combines with J gene TRBJ2-3; D is unclear. This CDR3 contains 12 residues. The germline V gene encodes CDR1 PRHDT and CDR2 FYEKMQ (reference sequence). The V and J ends lost 5 bases and 5 bases respectively, with 8 bases between them. This CDR3 reads CASSISGDTQYF. The CDR3 coding sequence is TGTGCCAGCAGCATCAGTGGAGATACGCAGTATTTT.

This clone came up once. The chain links TRBV6-1 to TRBJ1-2; no definite D call. Between the trimmed V and J ends, which lost 5 bases and 3 bases, there was a span of 10 bases. CDR3 length: 13 amino acids. Germline CDR1 and CDR2: MNHNS and SASEGT. The CDR3 DNA reads as TGTGCCAGCAGTTCAACAGCCTACTATGGCTACACCTTC. It encodes CASSSTAYYGYTF.

V usage is TRBV5-1 and J usage is TRBJ2-7; 8 nucleotides match TRBD1. V trimming: 0 bases; J trimming: 7 bases; junction bases outside the gene matches: 9. Germline V CDR1 and CDR2: SGHRS, YFSETQ. CDR3 length: 15 residues. In nucleotides, the CDR3 is TGCGCCAGCAGCTTGGGGACCGGGACAGGTGGTGAGCAGTACTTC. Its protein product is CASSLGTGTGGEQYF. The variable domain in full, completed from reference TRBV5-1 and TRBJ2-7, reads KAGVTQTPRYLIKTRGQQVTLSCSPISGHRSVSWYQQTPGQGLQFLFEYFSETQRNKGNFPGRFSGRQFSNSRSEMNVSTLELGDSALYLCASSLGTGTGGEQYFGPGTRLTVT.

A note on this clone: In the same sample, other DNA sequences code for this CDR3. The chain is built from TRBV2 and TRBJ1-5, with 10 bases that match TRBD1. Trimming cost V 4 bases and J 6 bases; bases outside gene matches: 3. Germline V lookup: CDR1 SNHLY, CDR2 FYNNEI. The CDR3 is 14 residues long. Here the CDR3 reads CASSGQGAGQPQHF. CDR3 in DNA: TGTGCCAGCAGTGGACAGGGGGCCGGTCAGCCCCAGCATTTT.

V is TRBV29-1 and J is TRBJ2-5, with D possibly matching TRBD2 (6 bases). The CDR3 totals 12 residues. V was trimmed by 4 bases and J by 5 bases, leaving 11 bases between them. Germline CDR1 and CDR2: SQVTM and ANQGSEA. CDR3 region: CSVVVAVETQYF. DNA for the CDR3: TGCAGCGTTGTCGTAGCGGTGGAGACCCAGTACTTC.

This rearrangement joins TRBV23-1 to TRBJ2-2; 14 bases match TRBD2. TRBV23-1 has ORF status, its function being uncertain. This CDR3 comprises 18 residues. V lost 0 bases and J lost 6; bases outside the gene matches: 6. This CDR3 reads CASSQSTSGGALSGELFF. CDR3 sequence (DNA): TGCGCCAGCAGTCAATCGACTAGCGGGGGGGCCCTATCCGGGGAGCTGTTTTTT.

The rearrangement uses TRBV5-1 and TRBJ2-2; D perhaps matches TRBD1 (5 bases). Per the germline V gene, CDR1 is SGHRS and CDR2 is YFSETQ. The CDR3 has 18 residues. The V end was cut by 1 base, the J end by 5 bases, with 21 bases between. The CDR3 DNA is TGCGCCAGCAGCTTGATGTGGCAGGGCCAAGGAGAAACCGGGGAGCTGTTTTTT. As protein: CASSLMWQGQGETGELFF.

This clone was counted only a few times. This chain joins TRBV5-1 and TRBJ2-3; 11 bases are a match to TRBD2. Per germline, CDR1 SGHRS and CDR2 YFSETQ. J gave up 6 bases and V 0 bases, and 9 bases lay outside the gene matches. The CDR3 totals 17 residues. The CDR3 here is CASSLVFSGGAEDTQYF. CDR3 nucleotide sequence: TGCGCCAGCAGCTTGGTGTTTAGCGGGGGGGCTGAGGATACGCAGTATTTT.

Note on this clone: This same CDR3 is encoded by further DNA sequences in the sample. The chain combines TRBV5-4 with TRBJ2-3, with D possibly matching TRBD1 (5 bases). The CDR3 is made up of 13 amino acids. From germline, CDR1 is SGHNT and CDR2 YYREEE (reference sequence). V lost 2 bases and J lost 1, with 5 bases in between. The CDR3 region has the DNA TGTGCCAGCAGCTTACAGGGCACAGATACGCAGTATTTT. It specifies CASSLQGTDTQYF.

This chain connects TRBV6-6 to TRBJ2-7; 9 nucleotides align to TRBD1. Germline trimming cut 2 bases from V and 0 bases from J; bases unmatched to any gene: 2. The CDR3 has 15 residues. CDR1 is MNHNY and CDR2 is SVGAGI in the germline V gene (reference sequence). CDR3 nucleotide sequence: TGTGCCAGCAGTTACGGGGACAGGGTCTCCTACGAGCAGTACTTC. As protein: CASSYGDRVSYEQYF.

The chain employs TRBV29-1 and TRBJ2-6, with D perhaps matching TRBD1 (5 bases). Germline CDR1 and CDR2: SQVTM and ANQGSEA. The CDR3 loop spans 14 amino acids. Between the trimmed V and J ends, which lost 6 bases and 0 bases, there was a span of 9 bases. This chain's CDR3 is CSVRQFSGANVLTF. The CDR3 DNA reads TGCAGCGTCAGACAGTTCTCTGGGGCCAACGTCCTGACTTTC. The full variable domain, with the rest looked up from reference TRBV29-1 and TRBJ2-6, is SAVISQKPSRDICQRGTSLTIQCQVDSQVTMMFWYRQQPGQSLTLIATANQGSEATYESGFVIDKFPISRPNLTFSTLTVSNMSPEDSSIYLCSVRQFSGANVLTFGAGSRLTVL.

The chain uses TRBV11-2 and TRBJ2-1; D gene unclear. CDR1 is SGHAT and CDR2 is FQNNGV in the germline V gene. V was cut by 4 bases and J by 4 bases, with 11 bases left in between. CDR3 length equals 14 residues. The CDR3 protein is CASSSQITYNEQFF. In DNA, the CDR3 is TGTGCCAGCAGCTCCCAAATAACTTACAATGAGCAGTTCTTC.

This clone was detected only a few times. V is TRBV9 and J is TRBJ2-7, with a possible D match to TRBD2 (5 bases). Germline V gives CDR1 SGDLS, CDR2 YYNGEE. V was trimmed by 0 bases and J by 3 bases, leaving 7 bases between them. This CDR3 is 13 amino acids long. The DNA of the CDR3 is TGTGCCAGCAGCGTAGTAGAGGGCTACGAGCAGTACTTC. Translation: CASSVVEGYEQYF. Full variable domain (outside the CDR3, taken from reference TRBV9 and TRBJ2-7): DSGVTQTPKHLITATGQRVTLRCSPRSGDLSVYWYQQSLDQGLQFLIQYYNGEERAKGNILERFSAQQFPDLHSELNLSSLELGDSALYFCASSVVEGYEQYFGPGTRLTVT.

The J gene is TRBJ2-2, the V gene TRBV19; no clear D. The germline V and J ends were trimmed by 6 bases and 7 bases, with 12 bases remaining between them. The germline V gene has CDR1 LNHDA and CDR2 SQIVND (reference sequence). This CDR3 is built from 13 residues. CDR3 coding DNA: TGTGCCAGTAGGACCACTAAGGACGGGGAGCTGTTTTTT. Its protein is CASRTTKDGELFF.